The TCR beta chain under discussion was sequenced for a study of T cell repertoires in cytomegalovirus infection. Study-level information: CMV infection together with matching HLA type was indicated by public TCR beta signatures.

There are 15 residues in the CDR3. V lost 0 bases, J lost 7 bases, and 13 bases lay in between. CDR1 is MGHRA, CDR2 YSYEKL, per germline. Each CDR3 protein is one row after TCRdb ran MiXCR on the reads. The sample contains around 550,000 distinct CDR3 sequences, roughly 29% of which appear only once. As to this clonotype: The target antigen is unknown.

Study-wide results and caveats: Ex vivo responses were dominated by HLA-C-restricted CMV-specific TCR beta clonotypes. People with CMV and the relevant HLA were identified by cumulative public TCR beta family frequency.

The chain recombines TRBV4-1 with TRBJ2-1; the D call may be TRBD1 or TRBD2 (5 bases each). The sequence was collected from a human donor in good health (CMV status not recorded). Some clones in this sample may be carry-over from other donors' samples. Specimen: PBMCs. The chain's CDR3 is CASSQERGRVNEQFF. CDR3 nucleotide sequence: TGCGCCAGCAGCCAAGAGAGGGGACGGGTGAATGAGCAGTTCTTC.